Listed below are T cell receptor beta chains from one sample, sequenced in a study of control samples from healthy donors and cancer patients. Some clones are missing from TCRdb's copy, which holds only in-frame ones; the method was immunoSEQ multiplex PCR. Across around 190,000 clones, the top ten clones capture roughly 2.2% of the sample. The sample consisted of blood. The receptor source for this set is a woman aged 25 to 45 in good health. The CDR3 runs from the conserved cysteine through the conserved F or W. Fields, in order: V gene, J gene, D gene, CDR3 protein, CDR3 DNA. The D gene is left open where the match is weak.

V gene: TRBV18; J gene: TRBJ2-7; D gene: NA; CDR3 protein: CASSPSVYEQYF; CDR3 DNA: TGTGCCAGCTCACCATCGGTCTACGAGCAGTACTTC
V gene: TRBV4-2; J gene: TRBJ1-5; D gene: TRBD1; CDR3 protein: CASSHAGGSDQPQHF; CDR3 DNA: TGTGCCAGCAGCCACGCAGGGGGCTCTGATCAGCCCCAGCATTTT
V gene: TRBV23-1; J gene: TRBJ1-5; D gene: NA; CDR3 protein: CASSANQVRGRQPQHF; CDR3 DNA: TGCGCCAGCAGTGCTAACCAAGTACGGGGACGCCAGCCCCAGCATTTT
V gene: TRBV5-8; J gene: TRBJ1-6; D gene: NA; CDR3 protein: CASSANWAQGGSPLHF; CDR3 DNA: TGTGCCAGCAGCGCGAACTGGGCACAGGGCGGTTCACCCCTCCACTTT
V gene: TRBV6-1; J gene: TRBJ1-2; D gene: NA; CDR3 protein: CASRSDYGYTF; CDR3 DNA: TGTGCCAGTCGTTCAGACTATGGCTACACCTTC
V gene: TRBV14; J gene: TRBJ2-7; D gene: NA; CDR3 protein: CASSYSYEQYF; CDR3 DNA: TGTGCCAGCAGCTACTCCTACGAGCAGTACTTC
V gene: TRBV7-5; J gene: TRBJ2-5; D gene: NA; CDR3 protein: CARSPPGSQYF; CDR3 DNA: TGTGCCAGAAGCCCCCCTGGGTCCCAGTACTTC
V gene: TRBV18; J gene: TRBJ1-6; D gene: TRBD1; CDR3 protein: CASSPDRGNSPLHF; CDR3 DNA: TGTGCCAGCTCACCGGACAGGGGTAATTCACCCCTCCACTTT
V gene: TRBV6-4; J gene: TRBJ1-4; D gene: TRBD1; CDR3 protein: CASSVSDRGGEKLFF; CDR3 DNA: TGTGCCAGCAGTGTGTCGGACAGGGGAGGGGAAAAACTGTTTTTT
V gene: TRBV28; J gene: TRBJ1-2; D gene: NA; CDR3 protein: CASSLGQGNYGYTF; CDR3 DNA: TGTGCCAGCAGTTTGGGCCAAGGAAACTATGGCTACACCTTC
V gene: TRBV7-2; J gene: TRBJ2-7; D gene: NA; CDR3 protein: CASSLAGGEQYF; CDR3 DNA: TGTGCCAGCAGCTTAGCGGGGGGAGAGCAGTACTTC
V gene: TRBV9; J gene: TRBJ2-1; D gene: NA; CDR3 protein: CASSVNGGGAYEQFF; CDR3 DNA: TGTGCCAGCAGCGTAAACGGAGGAGGTGCTTATGAGCAGTTCTTC
V gene: TRBV7-6; J gene: TRBJ1-4; D gene: TRBD1; CDR3 protein: CASSLESGGNEKLFF; CDR3 DNA: TGTGCCAGCAGCTTAGAATCAGGGGGCAATGAAAAACTGTTTTTT
V gene: TRBV4-3; J gene: TRBJ1-2; D gene: NA; CDR3 protein: CASSQDSLPVWGTNYGYTF; CDR3 DNA: TGCGCCAGCAGCCAAGACAGCCTCCCAGTATGGGGAACTAACTATGGCTACACCTTC
V gene: TRBV27; J gene: TRBJ1-2; D gene: NA; CDR3 protein: CASSGMGAPYGYTF; CDR3 DNA: TGTGCCAGCAGTGGGATGGGGGCACCGTATGGCTACACCTTC
V gene: TRBV2; J gene: TRBJ1-4; D gene: NA; CDR3 protein: CAGRNLNEKLFF; CDR3 DNA: TGTGCCGGCCGGAACCTTAATGAAAAACTGTTTTTT
V gene: TRBV7-2; J gene: TRBJ2-7; D gene: NA; CDR3 protein: CASSLARTYEQYF; CDR3 DNA: TGTGCCAGCAGCTTAGCGCGAACCTACGAGCAGTACTTC
V gene: TRBV7-8; J gene: TRBJ2-5; D gene: NA; CDR3 protein: CASSLVIAQETQYF; CDR3 DNA: TGTGCCAGCAGCTTAGTCATAGCCCAAGAGACCCAGTACTTC
V gene: TRBV29-1; J gene: TRBJ2-2; D gene: TRBD1; CDR3 protein: CSVSEQGASGELFF; CDR3 DNA: TGCAGCGTTTCTGAACAGGGGGCCTCCGGGGAGCTGTTTTTT
V gene: TRBV7-8; J gene: TRBJ1-1; D gene: NA; CDR3 protein: CASSPGVADTAFF; CDR3 DNA: TGTGCCAGCAGCCCCGGTGTCGCGGACACGGCTTTCTTT
V gene: TRBV29-1; J gene: TRBJ1-1; D gene: TRBD1; CDR3 protein: CSVAGQGRTFEAFF; CDR3 DNA: TGCAGCGTCGCCGGACAGGGCCGCACCTTTGAAGCTTTCTTT
V gene: TRBV6-1; J gene: TRBJ2-2; D gene: NA; CDR3 protein: CASSEIGGYDTGELFF; CDR3 DNA: TGTGCCAGCAGTGAAATAGGAGGGTATGACACCGGGGAGCTGTTTTTT
V gene: TRBV18; J gene: TRBJ1-3; D gene: NA; CDR3 protein: CASSADSTGNTIYF; CDR3 DNA: TGTGCCAGCTCCGCGGACAGCACTGGAAACACCATATATTTT
V gene: TRBV9; J gene: TRBJ2-1; D gene: TRBD2; CDR3 protein: CASSVDSGGSYNEQFF; CDR3 DNA: TGTGCCAGCAGCGTGGATAGCGGGGGTTCCTACAATGAGCAGTTCTTC
V gene: TRBV5-1; J gene: TRBJ1-1; D gene: TRBD1; CDR3 protein: CASSLEGRGTEAFF; CDR3 DNA: TGCGCCAGCAGCTTGGAAGGCAGGGGGACTGAAGCTTTCTTT